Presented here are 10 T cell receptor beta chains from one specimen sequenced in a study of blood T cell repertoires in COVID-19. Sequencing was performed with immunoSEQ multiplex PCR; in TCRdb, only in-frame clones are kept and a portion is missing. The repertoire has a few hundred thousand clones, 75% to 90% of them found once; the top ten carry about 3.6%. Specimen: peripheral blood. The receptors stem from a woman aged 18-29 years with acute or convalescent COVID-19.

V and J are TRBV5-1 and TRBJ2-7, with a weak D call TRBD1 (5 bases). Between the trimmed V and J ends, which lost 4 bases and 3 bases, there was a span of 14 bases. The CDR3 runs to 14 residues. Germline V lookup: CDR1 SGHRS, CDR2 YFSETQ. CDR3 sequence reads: CASSHDSVYYEQYF. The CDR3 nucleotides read TGCGCCAGCAGCCACGACAGCGTCTACTACGAGCAGTACTTC. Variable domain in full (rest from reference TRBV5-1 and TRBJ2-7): KAGVTQTPRYLIKTRGQQVTLSCSPISGHRSVSWYQQTPGQGLQFLFEYFSETQRNKGNFPGRFSGRQFSNSRSEMNVSTLELGDSALYLCASSHDSVYYEQYFGPGTRLTVT.

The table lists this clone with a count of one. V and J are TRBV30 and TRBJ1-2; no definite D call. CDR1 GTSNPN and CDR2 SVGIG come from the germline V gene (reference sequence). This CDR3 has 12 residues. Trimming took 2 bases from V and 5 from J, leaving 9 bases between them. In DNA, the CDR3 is TGTGCCTGGAGTCTTCAAACTTATGGCTACACCTTC. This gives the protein CAWSLQTYGYTF.

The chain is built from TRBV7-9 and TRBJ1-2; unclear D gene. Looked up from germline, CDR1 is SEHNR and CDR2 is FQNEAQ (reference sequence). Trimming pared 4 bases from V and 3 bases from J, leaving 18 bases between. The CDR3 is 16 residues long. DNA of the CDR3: TGTGCCAGCAGCTCGGGCCCGGGGAGTGAATACTATGGCTACACCTTC. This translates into CASSSGPGSEYYGYTF.

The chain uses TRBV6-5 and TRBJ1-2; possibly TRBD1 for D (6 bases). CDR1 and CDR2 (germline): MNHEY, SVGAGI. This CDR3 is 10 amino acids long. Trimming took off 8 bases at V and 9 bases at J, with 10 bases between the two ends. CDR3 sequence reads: CASRDRSYTF. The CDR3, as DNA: TGTGCCAGCCGAGACAGGAGCTACACCTTC.

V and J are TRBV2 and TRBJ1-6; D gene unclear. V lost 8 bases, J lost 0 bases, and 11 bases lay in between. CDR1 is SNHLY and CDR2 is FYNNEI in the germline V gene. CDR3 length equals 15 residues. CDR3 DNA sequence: TGTGCCAGCTTCCCACTGAGCTCCTATAATTCACCCCTCCACTTT. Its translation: CASFPLSSYNSPLHF.

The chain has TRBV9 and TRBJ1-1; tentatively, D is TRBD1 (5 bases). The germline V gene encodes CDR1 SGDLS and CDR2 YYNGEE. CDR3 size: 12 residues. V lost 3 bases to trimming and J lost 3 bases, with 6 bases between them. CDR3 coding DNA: TGTGCCAGCAGCGAAGGGGACACTGAAGCTTTCTTT. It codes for CASSEGDTEAFF.

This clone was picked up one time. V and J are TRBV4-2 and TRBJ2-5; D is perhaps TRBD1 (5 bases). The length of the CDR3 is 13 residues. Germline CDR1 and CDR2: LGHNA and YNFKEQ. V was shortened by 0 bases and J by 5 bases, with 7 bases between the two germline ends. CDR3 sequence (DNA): TGTGCCAGCAGCCAAGACAGGGTGGAGACCCAGTACTTC. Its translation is CASSQDRVETQYF.

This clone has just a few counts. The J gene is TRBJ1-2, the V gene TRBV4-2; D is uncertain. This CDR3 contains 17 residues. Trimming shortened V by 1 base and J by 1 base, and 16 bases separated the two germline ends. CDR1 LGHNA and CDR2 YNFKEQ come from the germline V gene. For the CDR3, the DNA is TGTGCCAGCAGCCAAGCATCCCCTTTCGGGGTTAACTATGGCTACACCTTC. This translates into CASSQASPFGVNYGYTF.

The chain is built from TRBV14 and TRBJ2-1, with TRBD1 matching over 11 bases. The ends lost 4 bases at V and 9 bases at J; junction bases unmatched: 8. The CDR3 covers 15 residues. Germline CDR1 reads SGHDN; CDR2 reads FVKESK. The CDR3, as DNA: TGTGCCAGCAGCCGCGGACAGGGGGCCGGGGGTGAGCAGTTCTTC. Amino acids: CASSRGQGAGGEQFF. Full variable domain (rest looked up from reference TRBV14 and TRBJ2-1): EAGVTQFPSHSVIEKGQTVTLRCDPISGHDNLYWYRRVMGKEIKFLLHFVKESKQDESGMPNNRFLAERTGGTYSTLKVQPAELEDSGVYFCASSRGQGAGGEQFFGPGTRLTVL.

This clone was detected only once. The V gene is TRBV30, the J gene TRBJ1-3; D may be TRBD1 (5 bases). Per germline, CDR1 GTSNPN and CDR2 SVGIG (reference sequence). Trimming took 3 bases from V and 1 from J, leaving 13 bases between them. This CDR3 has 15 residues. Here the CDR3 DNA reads TGTGCCTGGAGGGAGGGGATGGAATCTGGAAACACCATATATTTT. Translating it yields CAWREGMESGNTIYF.